This passage covers 27 T cell receptor beta chains from one sample sequenced in a study of T cell responses to AZD1222 COVID-19 vaccine. Profiling relied on immunoSEQ multiplex PCR, and the TCRdb table lists in-frame clones only, not all of them. The repertoire holds 80,000 to 85,000 clones, with about 91% as singletons. Specimen: peripheral blood, collected 28 days after the second AZD1222 dose. The receptor source for this set is an adult who received the AZD1222 COVID-19 vaccine.

The chain couples TRBV7-9 to TRBJ1-6; D may be TRBD1 (5 bases). The CDR3 is 18 amino acids. The V end was cut by 1 base, the J end by 0 bases, with 13 bases between. CDR1 is SEHNR, CDR2 FQNEAQ, per germline (reference sequence). The CDR3, as DNA: TGTGCCAGCAGCTTAGGGCAGGGCCTGAGCTCCTATAATTCACCCCTCCACTTT. It yields the protein CASSLGQGLSSYNSPLHF.

This chain uses TRBV6-5 with TRBJ2-3; the D is unclear. The CDR3 covers 15 residues. Germline assignment: CDR1 MNHEY and CDR2 SVGAGI. V was trimmed by 6 bases and J by 0 bases, leaving 13 bases between them. The CDR3 loop reads CASRLYALSTDTQYF. For the CDR3, the DNA is TGTGCCAGCAGACTGTATGCACTTAGCACAGATACGCAGTATTTT.

The chain is built from TRBV7-9 and TRBJ1-1, with TRBD1 matching 7 bases. With 0 bases clipped from V and 11 bases from J, the junction kept 6 bases outside the gene matches. The length of the CDR3 is 13 residues. Germline CDR1 SEHNR, CDR2 FQNEAQ (reference sequence). In DNA, the CDR3 is TGTGCCAGCAGCTTAGCGGGGACAGATGAGGCTTTCTTT. Amino acid sequence: CASSLAGTDEAFF.

V gene TRBV5-5 combines with J gene TRBJ2-1, with TRBD2 matching 7 bases. Germline loops: CDR1 SGHKS, CDR2 YYEKEE (reference sequence). The CDR3 consists of 15 residues. Trimming at V came to 0 bases and at J to 8 bases, leaving 8 bases not matched to a gene. The CDR3 protein is CASSLATSENHEQFF. CDR3 sequence (DNA): TGTGCCAGCAGCTTGGCCACTAGCGAGAACCATGAGCAGTTCTTC.

The genes are TRBV3-1 (or the pseudogene TRBV3-2) and TRBJ1-4; 7 bases agree with TRBD1. The V gene's germline CDR1 is LGHDT and CDR2 YNNKEL (reference sequence). The CDR3 sequence is 15 residues long. The ends lost 1 base at V and 5 bases at J; junction bases unmatched: 4. This CDR3 reads CASSQVGQQNEKLFF. The DNA for the CDR3 is TGTGCCAGCAGCCAAGTGGGACAGCAAAATGAAAAACTGTTTTTT.

The rearrangement links TRBV27 to TRBJ2-7, with D maybe TRBD2 (6 bases). The CDR3 has 15 residues. Germline V gene sequence: CDR1 MNHEY, CDR2 SMNVEV (reference sequence). With 6 bases removed from V and 5 bases from J, the gap between germline ends came to 20 bases. DNA for the CDR3: TGTGCCAGCAGCGAAGCGGGCCTAGGGGTGGACGAGCAGTACTTC. The encoded protein is CASSEAGLGVDEQYF.

The chain couples TRBV28 to TRBJ1-5; possible D gene TRBD1, 6 bases. The CDR3 loop spans 16 amino acids. In germline, CDR1 is MDHEN, CDR2 SYDVKM. Trimming took 5 bases from V and 0 from J, leaving 14 bases between them. The CDR3 bases are TGTGCCAGCAGTAAGGGGGGCAGGGATAGCAATCAGCCCCAGCATTTT. It translates to CASSKGGRDSNQPQHF.

This clone occurred once. The chain combines TRBV5-1 with TRBJ2-7, with 8 bases matching TRBD2. CDR1 SGHRS and CDR2 YFSETQ come from the germline V gene. The CDR3 is made up of 15 amino acids. J lost 4 bases, V lost 4 bases, and 10 bases had no gene match. The CDR3 reads CASSQQPGTRYEQYF. The DNA of the CDR3 is TGCGCCAGCAGCCAACAGCCCGGGACTAGATACGAGCAGTACTTC.

The rearrangement links TRBV7-2 to TRBJ1-6; D is uncertain. This CDR3 comprises 12 residues. Germline V gene lookup returns CDR1 SGHTA and CDR2 FQGNSA. V dropped 5 bases and J dropped 15 bases, with 14 bases sitting between them. This CDR3 is CASSHPAGGLHF. CDR3 nucleotides: TGTGCCAGCAGCCATCCGGCCGGAGGCCTCCACTTT. Combining the CDR3 with reference TRBV7-2 and TRBJ1-6 gives the whole variable domain GAGVSQSPSNKVTEKGKDVELRCDPISGHTALYWYRQSLGQGLEFLIYFQGNSAPDKSGLPSDRFSAERTGGSVSTLTIQRTQQEDSAVYLCASSHPAGGLHFGNGTRLTVT.

This chain uses TRBV7-2 with TRBJ2-1, with D uncertain. The CDR3 length is 9 residues. Germline assignment: CDR1 SGHTA and CDR2 FQGNSA. V was cut by 5 bases and J by 10 bases, with 3 bases left in between. The CDR3 loop reads CASSREQFF. DNA of the CDR3: TGTGCCAGCAGCAGAGAGCAGTTCTTC. The full variable domain, its missing parts supplied by reference TRBV7-2 and TRBJ2-1, is GAGVSQSPSNKVTEKGKDVELRCDPISGHTALYWYRQSLGQGLEFLIYFQGNSAPDKSGLPSDRFSAERTGGSVSTLTIQRTQQEDSAVYLCASSREQFFGPGTRLTVL.

V and J are TRBV3-1 (or the pseudogene TRBV3-2) and TRBJ1-1; unclear D gene. CDR1 LGHDT and CDR2 YNNKEL come from the germline V gene (reference sequence). CDR3 length equals 13 residues. Trimming shortened V by 2 bases and J by 4 bases, and 8 bases separated the two germline ends. The CDR3 spells CASSQSRGTEAFF. The CDR3 coding sequence is TGTGCCAGCAGCCAATCCCGGGGCACTGAAGCTTTCTTT.

The gene calls are TRBV7-2 and TRBJ1-1; D unresolved. The CDR3 totals 14 residues. The V end lost 5 bases, the J end lost 4 bases, and 14 bases lay between the germline ends. CDR1 SGHTA and CDR2 FQGNSA come from the germline V gene. The CDR3 DNA is TGTGCCAGCAGCATCGAATTAGACCCCACTGAAGCTTTCTTT. Its protein is CASSIELDPTEAFF.

The chain is built from TRBV18 and TRBJ2-5, with D perhaps TRBD1 or TRBD2 (6 bases each). This CDR3 contains 15 residues. Germline values: CDR1 KGHSH, CDR2 LQKENI. The V and J ends lost 0 bases and 4 bases respectively, with 12 bases between them. The DNA for the CDR3 is TGTGCCAGCTCACCACCGGGAGGAGGGGGAGAGACCCAGTACTTC. Protein sequence: CASSPPGGGGETQYF.

The chain recombines TRBV6-5 with TRBJ2-2; 8 bases fit TRBD2. This CDR3 is built from 13 residues. The trim removed 10 bases at V and 1 base at J, leaving 2 bases unmatched. CDR1 MNHEY and CDR2 SVGAGI come from the germline V gene. CDR3 DNA sequence: TGTGCCACCGGGGGGGTGAACACCGGGGAGCTGTTTTTT. Protein product: CATGGVNTGELFF.

This clone was detected a few times. This sequence joins TRBV6-5 and TRBJ2-5; TRBD2 matches 7 bases. The CDR3 totals 15 residues. Germline V lookup: CDR1 MNHEY, CDR2 SVGAGI. Germline trimming cut 6 bases from V and 1 base from J; bases unmatched to any gene: 8. The CDR3 DNA follows: TGTGCCAGCAGCCCAATGAGCGGGGCCCAAGAGACCCAGTACTTC. Encoded protein: CASSPMSGAQETQYF.

CDR3 in amino acids: CTSSQDPLAVSSTDTQYF. CDR3 sequence (DNA): TGCACCAGCAGCCAAGACCCTCTAGCGGTTTCTAGCACAGATACGCAGTATTTT. The chain combines TRBV1 with TRBJ2-3; the table gives TRBD2 as D, unverified against the DNA. TRBV1 is a known pseudogene. The CDR3 consists of 18 residues.

This clone appeared a few times. The genes are TRBV19 and TRBJ2-7; D call uncertain. The CDR3 extends over 14 amino acids. V lost 2 bases and J 2 bases, leaving 10 bases between the germline ends. Germline values: CDR1 LNHDA, CDR2 SQIVND (reference sequence). CDR3 coding DNA: TGTGCCAGTAGTATATTAAAGGGTCCCTACGAGCAGTACTTC. Translating it yields CASSILKGPYEQYF.

The chain uses TRBV3-1 (or the pseudogene TRBV3-2) and TRBJ1-1; D gene unclear. Germline assignment: CDR1 LGHDT and CDR2 YNNKEL (reference sequence). This CDR3 is built from 14 residues. The V end lost 4 bases, the J end lost 1 base, and 10 bases lay between the germline ends. CDR3 amino acids: CASSPPRQNTEAFF. The DNA of the CDR3 is TGTGCCAGCAGCCCCCCTCGACAGAACACTGAAGCTTTCTTT.

The table lists this clone with a few counts. The V gene is TRBV21-1, the J gene TRBJ1-2; TRBD1, the table's D call, was not compared with the DNA. TRBV21-1 is reported as a pseudogene. The CDR3 is 15 residues long. CDR3 region: CASSVEQGAGYGYTF. The CDR3 DNA reads TGTGCCAGCAGCGTCGAACAGGGGGCGGGATATGGCTACACCTTC.

The rearrangement uses TRBV9 and TRBJ2-3; a possible D gene is TRBD1 (5 bases). This CDR3 spans 15 amino acids. Germline V gene data show CDR1 as SGDLS and CDR2 as YYNGEE. Trimming shortened V by 4 bases and J by 0 bases, and 12 bases separated the two germline ends. This CDR3 is CASSYRTDSTDTQYF. DNA of the CDR3: TGTGCCAGCAGCTACAGGACGGATAGCACAGATACGCAGTATTTT.

The chain recombines TRBV7-2 with TRBJ2-5, with TRBD2 matching 11 bases. Germline loops: CDR1 SGHTA, CDR2 FQGNSA. This CDR3 region has 16 residues. Unmatched junction bases numbered 4, after V lost 1 base and J lost 3 bases. The CDR3 nucleotides read TGTGCCAGCAGCTTAGGCATAGCGGGGGGGGAAGAGACCCAGTACTTC. Protein product: CASSLGIAGGEETQYF.

Comment on this clone: Mismatch with germline at one junction end may stem from a read error. This sequence joins TRBV7-7 and TRBJ2-1; 8 bases are shared with TRBD1. The CDR3 length is 16 residues. Germline-derived CDR1 and CDR2 are SSHAT and FNYEAQ (reference sequence). CDR3 DNA sequence: TGTGCTAGCAGCTTAGGACCTGGACAGGGTTTAGGTGAGCAGTTCTTC. Translating it yields CASSLGPGQGLGEQFF.

This chain connects TRBV5-5 to TRBJ2-2; D remains ambiguous. CDR3 size: 16 residues. The germline V gene has CDR1 SGHKS and CDR2 YYEKEE (reference sequence). Between the trimmed V and J ends, which lost 0 bases and 0 bases, there was a span of 9 bases. The CDR3 coding sequence is TGTGCCAGCAGCTTGGCCTCATCCGCGAACACCGGGGAGCTGTTTTTT. This encodes CASSLASSANTGELFF.

The chain employs TRBV5-1 and TRBJ2-2; 8 nucleotides match TRBD2. Germline assignment: CDR1 SGHRS and CDR2 YFSETQ. Trimming cost V 1 base and J 6 bases; bases outside gene matches: 5. The CDR3 runs 15 residues. The CDR3 coding sequence is TGCGCCAGCAGCTTGTACACGGGAGGGCCCGGGGAGCTGTTTTTT. As protein: CASSLYTGGPGELFF.

The DNA for the CDR3 is TGCGCCAGCAGCCGAACACGGGGCGTGACAGGGTCTGGAAACACCATATATTTT. It is translated as CASSRTRGVTGSGNTIYF. The chain has TRBV4-3 and TRBJ1-3, with 7 positions matching TRBD1. The V segment lost 4 bases and the J segment 1 base; nucleotides outside the gene matches: 13. Germline V gives CDR1 LGHNA, CDR2 YSLEER. The CDR3 length is 18 residues.

The chain combines TRBV9 with TRBJ2-1, with 8 bases identical to TRBD2. V dropped 0 bases and J dropped 4; count of bases not matched to a gene: 9. Germline loops: CDR1 SGDLS, CDR2 YYNGEE. The CDR3 has 17 amino acids. CDR3: CASSVVSGSISYNEQFF. The CDR3 nucleotides read TGTGCCAGCAGCGTAGTAAGCGGGAGCATCTCTTACAATGAGCAGTTCTTC.

The genes are TRBV7-2 and TRBJ1-6; TRBD1 agrees at 8 bases. The V gene's germline CDR1 is SGHTA and CDR2 FQGNSA. CDR3 length: 15 residues. J gave up 6 bases and V 3 bases, and 4 bases lay outside the gene matches. The DNA for the CDR3 is TGTGCCAGCAGCTTCTGGACAGGGAGTAATTCACCCCTCCACTTT. Residues: CASSFWTGSNSPLHF.